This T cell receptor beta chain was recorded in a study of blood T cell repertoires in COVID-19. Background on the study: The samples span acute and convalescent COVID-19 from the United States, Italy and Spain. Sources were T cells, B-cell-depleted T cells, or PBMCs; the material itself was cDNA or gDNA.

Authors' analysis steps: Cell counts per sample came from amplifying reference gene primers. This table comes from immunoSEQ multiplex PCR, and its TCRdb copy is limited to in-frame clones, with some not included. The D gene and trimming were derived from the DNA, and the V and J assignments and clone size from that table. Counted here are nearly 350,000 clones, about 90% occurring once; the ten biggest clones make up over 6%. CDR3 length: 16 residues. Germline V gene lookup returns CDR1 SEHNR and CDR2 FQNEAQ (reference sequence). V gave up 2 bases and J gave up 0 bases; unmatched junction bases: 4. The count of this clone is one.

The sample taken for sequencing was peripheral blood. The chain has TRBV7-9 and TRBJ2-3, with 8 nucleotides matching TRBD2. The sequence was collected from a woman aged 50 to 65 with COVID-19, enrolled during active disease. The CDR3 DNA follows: TGTGCCAGCAGCTTACTTTCTAGCGGGAGCACAGATACGCAGTATTTT. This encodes CASSLLSSGSTDTQYF.